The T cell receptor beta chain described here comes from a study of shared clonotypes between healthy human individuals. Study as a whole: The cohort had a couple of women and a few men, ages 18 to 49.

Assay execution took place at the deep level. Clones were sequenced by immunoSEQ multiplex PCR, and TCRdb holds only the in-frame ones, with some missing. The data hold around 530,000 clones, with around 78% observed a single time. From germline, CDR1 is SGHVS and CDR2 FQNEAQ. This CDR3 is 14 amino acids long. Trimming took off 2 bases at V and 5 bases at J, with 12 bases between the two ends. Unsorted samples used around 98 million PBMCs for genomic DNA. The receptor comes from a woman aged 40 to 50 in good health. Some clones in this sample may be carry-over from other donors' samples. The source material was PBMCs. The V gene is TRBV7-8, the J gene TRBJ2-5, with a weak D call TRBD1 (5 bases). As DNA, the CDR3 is TGTGCCAGCAGCTTATTTGGACAACGGGAGACCCAGTACTTC. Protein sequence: CASSLFGQRETQYF.